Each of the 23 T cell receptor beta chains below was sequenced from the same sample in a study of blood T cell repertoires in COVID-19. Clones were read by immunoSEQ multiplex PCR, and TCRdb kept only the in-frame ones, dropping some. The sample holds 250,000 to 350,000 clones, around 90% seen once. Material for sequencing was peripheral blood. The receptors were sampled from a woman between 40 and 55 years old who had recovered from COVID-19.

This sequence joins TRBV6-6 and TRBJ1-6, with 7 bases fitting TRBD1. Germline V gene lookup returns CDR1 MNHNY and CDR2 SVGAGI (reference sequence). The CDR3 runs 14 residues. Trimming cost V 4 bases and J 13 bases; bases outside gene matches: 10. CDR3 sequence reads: CASSSDREPIPLHF. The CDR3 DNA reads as TGTGCCAGCAGTTCCGACAGGGAGCCCATCCCCCTCCACTTT.

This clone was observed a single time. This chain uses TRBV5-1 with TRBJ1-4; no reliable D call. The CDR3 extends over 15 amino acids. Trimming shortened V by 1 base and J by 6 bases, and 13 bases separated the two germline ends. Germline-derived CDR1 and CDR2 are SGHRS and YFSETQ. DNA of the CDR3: TGCGCCAGCAGCTTGACAGCGGATGAGTATGAAAAACTGTTTTTT. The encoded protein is CASSLTADEYEKLFF.

This chain's CDR3 is CATTRNRGSEKLFF. For the CDR3, the DNA is TGTGCCACCACGAGGAACAGGGGGAGTGAAAAACTGTTTTTT. The chain couples TRBV28 to TRBJ1-4, with 8 nucleotides matching TRBD1. Germline CDR1 reads MDHEN; CDR2 reads SYDVKM. The CDR3 length is 14 residues. V trimming: 10 bases; J trimming: 7 bases; junction bases outside the gene matches: 11.

The CDR3 is CASGQGSANQPQHF. In nucleotides, the CDR3 is TGTGCCAGCGGACAGGGATCAGCAAATCAGCCCCAGCATTTT. The chain uses TRBV19 and TRBJ1-5; TRBD1 matches at 8 bases. Germline lookup yields CDR1 LNHDA and CDR2 SQIVND (reference sequence). V shed 9 bases and J 4 bases; nucleotides not matched to a gene: 8. The CDR3 consists of 14 residues.

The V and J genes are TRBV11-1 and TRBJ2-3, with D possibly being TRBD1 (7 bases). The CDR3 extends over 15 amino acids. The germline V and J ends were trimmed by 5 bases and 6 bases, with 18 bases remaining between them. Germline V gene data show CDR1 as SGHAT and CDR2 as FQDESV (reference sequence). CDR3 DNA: TGTGCCAGCAGCGGAGGGGACAGTCAACGGGATACGCAGTATTTT. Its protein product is CASSGGDSQRDTQYF.

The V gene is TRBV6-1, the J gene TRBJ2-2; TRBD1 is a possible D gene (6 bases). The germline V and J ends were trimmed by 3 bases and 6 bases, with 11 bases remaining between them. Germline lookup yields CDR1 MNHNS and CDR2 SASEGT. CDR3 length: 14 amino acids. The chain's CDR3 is CASSEQQGPGELFF. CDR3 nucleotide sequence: TGTGCCAGCAGTGAGCAACAGGGTCCCGGGGAGCTGTTTTTT.

The CDR3 DNA sequence: TGCGCCAGCAGCTTGGAGACTAGCGGGAGGCCAGGGGAGACCCAGTACTTC. Amino acids: CASSLETSGRPGETQYF. The rearrangement joins TRBV5-1 to TRBJ2-5; the match to TRBD2 covers 13 bases. Germline CDR1 is SGHRS and CDR2 is YFSETQ. J lost 5 bases, V lost 0 bases, and 7 bases had no gene match. The CDR3 is 17 residues long.

Here the CDR3 reads CASSRDRTYGYTF. CDR3 in DNA: TGTGCCAGCAGCCGGGACAGGACCTATGGCTACACCTTC. This chain connects TRBV27 to TRBJ1-2; 8 nucleotides match TRBD1. With 6 bases clipped from V and 4 bases from J, the junction kept 4 bases outside the gene matches. CDR3 length equals 13 residues. Germline CDR1 is MNHEY and CDR2 is SMNVEV (reference sequence).

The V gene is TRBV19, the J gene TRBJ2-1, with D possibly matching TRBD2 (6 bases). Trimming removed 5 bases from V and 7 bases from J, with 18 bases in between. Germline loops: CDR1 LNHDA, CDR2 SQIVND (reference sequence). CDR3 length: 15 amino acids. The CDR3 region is CASSQLAQTQNEQFF. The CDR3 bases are TGTGCCAGTAGTCAACTAGCTCAGACCCAAAATGAGCAGTTCTTC.

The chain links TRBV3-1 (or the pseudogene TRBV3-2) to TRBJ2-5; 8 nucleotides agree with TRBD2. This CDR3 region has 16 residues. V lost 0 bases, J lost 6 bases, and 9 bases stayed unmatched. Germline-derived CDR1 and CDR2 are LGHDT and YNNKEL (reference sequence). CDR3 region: CASSQDFAGGWKTQYF. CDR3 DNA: TGTGCCAGCAGCCAAGATTTTGCGGGAGGTTGGAAGACCCAGTACTTC.

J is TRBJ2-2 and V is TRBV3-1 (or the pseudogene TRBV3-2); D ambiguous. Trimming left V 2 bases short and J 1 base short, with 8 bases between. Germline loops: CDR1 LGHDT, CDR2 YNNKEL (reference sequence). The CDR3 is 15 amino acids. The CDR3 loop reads CASSQWALNTGELFF. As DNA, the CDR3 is TGTGCCAGCAGCCAATGGGCCCTGAACACCGGGGAGCTGTTTTTT.

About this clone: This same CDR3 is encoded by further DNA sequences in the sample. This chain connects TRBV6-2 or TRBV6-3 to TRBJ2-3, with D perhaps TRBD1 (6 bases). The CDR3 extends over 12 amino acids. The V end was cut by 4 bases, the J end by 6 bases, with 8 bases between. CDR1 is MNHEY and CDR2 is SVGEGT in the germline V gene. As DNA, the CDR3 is TGTGCCAGCAGTTCCCAGGGGGATACGCAGTATTTT. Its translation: CASSSQGDTQYF.

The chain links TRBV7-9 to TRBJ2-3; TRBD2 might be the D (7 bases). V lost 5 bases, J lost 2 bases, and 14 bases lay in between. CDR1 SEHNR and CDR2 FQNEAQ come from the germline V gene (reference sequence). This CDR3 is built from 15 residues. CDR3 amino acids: CASSAGAMSTDTQYF. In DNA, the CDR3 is TGTGCCAGCAGCGCGGGGGCGATGTCCACAGATACGCAGTATTTT.

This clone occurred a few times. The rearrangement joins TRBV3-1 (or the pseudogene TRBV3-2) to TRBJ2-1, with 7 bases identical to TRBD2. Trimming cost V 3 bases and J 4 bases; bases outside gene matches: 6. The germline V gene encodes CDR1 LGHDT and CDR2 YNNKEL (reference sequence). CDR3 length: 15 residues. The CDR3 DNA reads TGTGCCAGCAGCCAGGGGGGAGGGAATTACAATGAGCAGTTCTTC. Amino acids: CASSQGGGNYNEQFF.

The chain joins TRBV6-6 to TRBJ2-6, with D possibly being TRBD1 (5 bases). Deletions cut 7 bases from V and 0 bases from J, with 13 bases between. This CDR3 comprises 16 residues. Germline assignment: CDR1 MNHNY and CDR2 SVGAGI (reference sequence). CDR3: CASTGNQLSGANVLTF. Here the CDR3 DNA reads TGTGCCAGCACAGGGAATCAACTCTCTGGGGCCAACGTCCTGACTTTC.

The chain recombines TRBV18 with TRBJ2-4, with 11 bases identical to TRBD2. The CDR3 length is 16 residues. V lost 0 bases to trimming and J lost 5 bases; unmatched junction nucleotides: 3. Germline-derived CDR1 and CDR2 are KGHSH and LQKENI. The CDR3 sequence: CASSPPRLAGQNIQYF. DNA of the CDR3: TGTGCCAGCTCACCACCGCGACTAGCGGGACAAAACATTCAGTACTTC.

The CDR3 DNA sequence: TGTGCCAGTCAGGCGGGGTCGGGCTTGACCTACGAGCAGTACTTC. Translating it yields CASQAGSGLTYEQYF. This chain uses TRBV25-1 with TRBJ2-7; D possibly corresponds to TRBD2 (6 bases). This CDR3 has 15 amino acids. Per germline, CDR1 MGHDK and CDR2 SYGVNS. The V end lost 9 bases, the J end lost 2 bases, and 20 bases lay between the germline ends.

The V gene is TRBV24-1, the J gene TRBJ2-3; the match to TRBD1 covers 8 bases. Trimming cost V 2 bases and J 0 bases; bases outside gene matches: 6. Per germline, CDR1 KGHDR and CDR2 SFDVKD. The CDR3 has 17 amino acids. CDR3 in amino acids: CATSDYGDRISTDTQYF. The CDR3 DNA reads TGTGCCACCAGTGATTACGGGGACAGGATTAGCACAGATACGCAGTATTTT.

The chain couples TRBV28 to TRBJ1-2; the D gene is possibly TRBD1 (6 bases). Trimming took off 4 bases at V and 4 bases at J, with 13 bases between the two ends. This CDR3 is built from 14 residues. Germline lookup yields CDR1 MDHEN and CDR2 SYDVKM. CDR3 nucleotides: TGTGCCAGCAGTTCACACAGGGACGTCTATGGCTACACCTTC. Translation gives CASSSHRDVYGYTF.

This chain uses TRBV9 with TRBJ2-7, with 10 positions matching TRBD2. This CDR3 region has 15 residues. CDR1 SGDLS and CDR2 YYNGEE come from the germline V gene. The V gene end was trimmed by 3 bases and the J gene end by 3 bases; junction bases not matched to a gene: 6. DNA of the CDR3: TGTGCCAGCAGCGAAGGGGGACTAGCGAACTACGAGCAGTACTTC. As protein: CASSEGGLANYEQYF.

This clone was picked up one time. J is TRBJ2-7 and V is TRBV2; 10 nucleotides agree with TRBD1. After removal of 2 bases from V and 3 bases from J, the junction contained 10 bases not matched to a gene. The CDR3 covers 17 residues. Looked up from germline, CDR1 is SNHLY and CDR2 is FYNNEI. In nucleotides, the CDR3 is TGTGCCAGCAGTGAAAACGTTTGGGGGACAGGGGTCTACGAGCAGTACTTC. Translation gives CASSENVWGTGVYEQYF.

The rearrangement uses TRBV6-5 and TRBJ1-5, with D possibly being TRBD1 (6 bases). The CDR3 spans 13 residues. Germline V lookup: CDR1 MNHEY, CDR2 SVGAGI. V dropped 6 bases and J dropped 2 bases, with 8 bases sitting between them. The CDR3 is CASRNRGNQPQHF. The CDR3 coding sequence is TGTGCCAGCAGAAACAGGGGCAATCAGCCCCAGCATTTT.

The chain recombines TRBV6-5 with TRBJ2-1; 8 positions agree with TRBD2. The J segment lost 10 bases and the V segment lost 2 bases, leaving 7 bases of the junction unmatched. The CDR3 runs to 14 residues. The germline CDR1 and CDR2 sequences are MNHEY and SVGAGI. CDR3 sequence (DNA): TGTGCCAGCAGTTACAGCGGGAGCCATTGGGAGCAGTTCTTC. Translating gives CASSYSGSHWEQFF.